A single sample gave rise to the 27 T cell receptor beta chains below, sequenced in a study of blood T cell repertoires in COVID-19. Here immunoSEQ multiplex PCR was the method, and the copy in TCRdb shows in-frame clones only, minus some. The sample has 130,000 to 150,000 clones, around four fifths seen once. The sequenced material came from peripheral blood. The receptors originated from a woman in her forties with active or convalescent COVID-19.

The V call is TRBV4-1, the J call TRBJ1-6; the D gene is possibly TRBD1 (6 bases). The V end was cut by 1 base, the J end by 2 bases, with 18 bases between. The germline CDR1 and CDR2 sequences are MGHRA and YSYEKL. The CDR3 has 19 residues. The CDR3, as DNA: TGCGCCAGCAGCCAAGGTTATAGGGGGGGAATACCCTATAATTCACCCCTCCACTTT. Translated, it gives CASSQGYRGGIPYNSPLHF.

The chain carries TRBV11-2 and TRBJ1-4; TRBD1 matches at 7 bases. Per germline, CDR1 SGHAT and CDR2 FQNNGV. The ends lost 4 bases at V and 7 bases at J; junction bases unmatched: 12. The CDR3 loop spans 16 amino acids. The CDR3 region has the DNA TGTGCCAGCAGCTCCCGGACAGGTTTCAGAGGTGAAAAACTGTTTTTT. Residues: CASSSRTGFRGEKLFF.

The chain recombines TRBV7-8 with TRBJ2-7; D gene uncertain. The CDR3 has 13 residues. Germline V gives CDR1 SGHVS, CDR2 FQNEAQ. The germline V and J ends were trimmed by 2 bases and 4 bases, with 9 bases remaining between them. In nucleotides, the CDR3 is TGTGCCAGCAGCTTATTCGGGTTATACGAGCAGTACTTC. Protein: CASSLFGLYEQYF.

The chain employs TRBV2 and TRBJ1-5; D possibly corresponds to TRBD1 (5 bases). The CDR3 covers 16 residues. Germline values: CDR1 SNHLY, CDR2 FYNNEI. V lost 2 bases, J lost 3 bases, and 14 bases lay in between. CDR3: CASSEYQTANNQPQHF. The CDR3 nucleotides read TGTGCCAGCAGTGAATATCAGACAGCCAACAATCAGCCCCAGCATTTT.

The chain links TRBV2 to TRBJ2-3; 7 nucleotides line up with TRBD2. The V gene end was trimmed by 7 bases and the J gene end by 4 bases; junction bases not matched to a gene: 11. The CDR3 consists of 15 residues. Germline V gene data show CDR1 as SNHLY and CDR2 as FYNNEI. The CDR3 sequence: CASNLSGLGADTQYF. DNA of the CDR3: TGTGCCAGCAACCTTAGCGGGCTTGGCGCAGATACGCAGTATTTT.

This rearrangement joins TRBV30 to TRBJ2-3, with 8 bases fitting TRBD2. Trimming removed 0 bases from V and 2 bases from J; junction bases left unmatched: 10. In germline, CDR1 is GTSNPN, CDR2 SVGIG (reference sequence). The CDR3 spans 17 residues. The CDR3 bases are TGTGCCTGGAGTGTACTGCGGGTTAGCGGGATCACAGATACGCAGTATTTT. As protein: CAWSVLRVSGITDTQYF.

The chain links TRBV20-1 to TRBJ1-2; 10 bases fit TRBD1. V lost 3 bases and J lost 5; bases outside the gene matches: 9. CDR1 DFQATT and CDR2 SNEGSKA come from the germline V gene (reference sequence). This CDR3 has 15 amino acids. This chain's CDR3 is CSASPTPGQGYGYTF. DNA of the CDR3: TGCAGTGCTAGTCCGACACCGGGACAGGGGTATGGCTACACCTTC.

The chain carries TRBV11-3 and TRBJ2-1; 8 positions match TRBD1. CDR1 is SGHNT and CDR2 is YENEEA in the germline V gene. Trimming took 5 bases from V and 6 from J; bases not matched to a gene: 3. This CDR3 contains 13 residues. The CDR3 DNA is TGTGCCAGCAGCCTAGGACAGGGCAATGAGCAGTTCTTC. It encodes CASSLGQGNEQFF.

The table lists this clone with a few counts. The genes are TRBV5-1 and TRBJ2-7, with D perhaps TRBD1 (6 bases). V was trimmed by 4 bases and J by 1 base, leaving 12 bases between them. The germline V gene has CDR1 SGHRS and CDR2 YFSETQ. The CDR3 spans 14 residues. CDR3 nucleotide sequence: TGCGCCAGCAGCGGTGACAGGAATTCCTACGAGCAGTACTTC. Residues: CASSGDRNSYEQYF.

The CDR3 reads CASSPGTGRNTGELFF. CDR3 bases: TGTGCCAGCAGCCCCGGGACAGGGAGAAACACCGGGGAGCTGTTTTTT. The gene calls are TRBV11-3 and TRBJ2-2; 9 nucleotides align to TRBD1. Looked up from germline, CDR1 is SGHNT and CDR2 is YENEEA. V lost 5 bases, J lost 2 bases, and 6 bases stayed unmatched. The CDR3 extends over 16 amino acids.

This clone was counted ten times or more. This chain connects TRBV4-2 to TRBJ2-1; 9 bases are a match to TRBD2. This CDR3 contains 18 residues. CDR1 and CDR2 from the germline V gene are LGHNA and YNFKEQ. The trim removed 0 bases at V and 1 base at J, leaving 7 bases unmatched. The CDR3 region is CASSQDDGGRESYNEQFF. The CDR3 nucleotides read TGTGCCAGCAGCCAAGATGATGGCGGGAGGGAGTCCTACAATGAGCAGTTCTTC.

The chain carries TRBV15 and TRBJ1-1; D is unresolved. V gave up 1 base and J gave up 6 bases, with 9 bases separating them. The CDR3 has 13 amino acids. Germline lookup yields CDR1 LNHNV and CDR2 YYDKDF (reference sequence). CDR3: CATSRATRAEAFF. In DNA form, the CDR3 reads TGTGCCACCAGCAGAGCCACGAGGGCTGAAGCTTTCTTT.

The chain couples TRBV7-2 to TRBJ1-2, with D maybe TRBD1 (6 bases). Germline V CDR1 and CDR2: SGHTA, FQGNSA. The CDR3 loop spans 14 amino acids. The germline V and J ends were trimmed by 2 bases and 3 bases, with 10 bases remaining between them. The CDR3 sequence: CASSLQAGDYGYTF. The CDR3, as DNA: TGTGCCAGCAGCTTACAGGCAGGGGACTATGGCTACACCTTC.

This clone occurred a few times. J is TRBJ2-7 and V is TRBV5-6; 15 bases align to TRBD2. The CDR3 runs 15 residues. Trimming took 4 bases from V and 8 from J; bases not matched to a gene: 7. Germline CDR1 SGHDT, CDR2 YYEEEE. The CDR3 loop is CASSRSGLAGGKQYF. The CDR3 region has the DNA TGTGCCAGCAGCAGATCAGGACTAGCGGGAGGGAAGCAGTACTTC.

The chain combines TRBV20-1 with TRBJ1-1, with TRBD1 identical over 8 bases. V trimming: 3 bases; J trimming: 8 bases; junction bases outside the gene matches: 5. Germline CDR1 reads DFQATT; CDR2 reads SNEGSKA (reference sequence). This CDR3 is 12 amino acids long. The CDR3, as DNA: TGCAGTGCTAGTCAGGGGGCGATGGAAGCTTTCTTT. Protein: CSASQGAMEAFF.

The chain couples TRBV6-5 to TRBJ2-7, with 8 bases fitting TRBD1. The CDR3 totals 14 residues. V gave up 6 bases and J gave up 6 bases; unmatched junction bases: 10. Germline V gene lookup returns CDR1 MNHEY and CDR2 SVGAGI. This CDR3 is CASSRRTGFLEQYF. The CDR3 DNA reads as TGTGCCAGCAGCCGCCGGACAGGGTTTCTCGAGCAGTACTTC.

This chain links TRBV13 with TRBJ1-1; 8 bases map to TRBD1. J gave up 1 base and V 3 bases, and 7 bases lay outside the gene matches. CDR1 is PRHDT, CDR2 FYEKMQ, per germline (reference sequence). This CDR3 is 16 amino acids long. The CDR3 nucleotides are TGTGCCAGCAGCTTCGACAGGGGAAGGAGGAACACTGAAGCTTTCTTT. Protein product: CASSFDRGRRNTEAFF.

The gene calls are TRBV3-1 (or the pseudogene TRBV3-2) and TRBJ2-2; D gene ambiguous. The V gene lost 7 bases and the J gene lost 0 bases, with 6 bases spanning the gap. The CDR3 is 13 residues long. Germline CDR1 is LGHDT and CDR2 is YNNKEL (reference sequence). The CDR3 loop reads CASTHSNTGELFF. CDR3 DNA: TGTGCCAGCACCCACTCGAACACCGGGGAGCTGTTTTTT.

In this sample, this clone turned up a few times. The chain is built from TRBV7-9 and TRBJ1-1, with no clear D. This CDR3 has 15 residues. From germline, CDR1 is SEHNR and CDR2 FQNEAQ (reference sequence). V gave up 2 bases and J gave up 3 bases, with 13 bases separating them. CDR3 DNA sequence: TGTGCCAGCAGCTTACTTTTGGACTGGGACACTGAAGCTTTCTTT. Protein product: CASSLLLDWDTEAFF. The variable domain in full, completed from reference TRBV7-9 and TRBJ1-1, reads DTGVSQNPRHKITKRGQNVTFRCDPISEHNRLYWYRQTLGQGPEFLTYFQNEAQLEKSRLLSDRFSAERPKGSFSTLEIQRTEQGDSAMYLCASSLLLDWDTEAFFGQGTRLTVV.

The V call is TRBV9, the J call TRBJ2-2, with D hard to call. Germline V gene sequence: CDR1 SGDLS, CDR2 YYNGEE. The CDR3 has 14 residues. V dropped 5 bases and J dropped 2 bases, with 10 bases sitting between them. The CDR3 DNA is TGTGCCAGCAGATTGCAGGATAACACCGGGGAGCTGTTTTTT. Encoded protein: CASRLQDNTGELFF.

The rearrangement links TRBV3-1 (or the pseudogene TRBV3-2) to TRBJ1-6; 7 bases match TRBD1. The germline V gene encodes CDR1 LGHDT and CDR2 YNNKEL (reference sequence). V lost 2 bases to trimming and J lost 8 bases; unmatched junction nucleotides: 6. The CDR3 runs 15 residues. The CDR3 sequence: CASSQQDRWDSPLHF. The DNA of the CDR3 is TGTGCCAGCAGCCAACAGGACAGGTGGGATTCACCCCTCCACTTT.

This clone was observed a handful of times. The chain uses TRBV5-1 and TRBJ2-1; possible D gene TRBD2, 5 bases. The CDR3 covers 12 residues. The germline CDR1 and CDR2 sequences are SGHRS and YFSETQ. The V gene lost 4 bases and the J gene lost 9 bases, with 11 bases spanning the gap. This chain's CDR3 is CASSDGGIEQFF. In DNA form, the CDR3 reads TGCGCCAGCAGCGACGGAGGCATTGAGCAGTTCTTC.

The chain uses TRBV13 and TRBJ2-3; TRBD2 aligns across 7 bases. Germline CDR1 and CDR2: PRHDT and FYEKMQ (reference sequence). V shed 7 bases, J shed 1 base, and the junction held 11 bases outside the gene matches. The CDR3 totals 16 residues. The CDR3 DNA sequence: TGTGCCAGCACCTCCTGGGAGCGGGGCCGCACAGATACGCAGTATTTT. Translating gives CASTSWERGRTDTQYF.

V gene TRBV5-1 combines with J gene TRBJ1-1; TRBD1 agrees at 7 bases. Germline V lookup: CDR1 SGHRS, CDR2 YFSETQ. V gave up 6 bases and J gave up 0 bases; unmatched junction bases: 8. There are 15 residues in the CDR3. This chain's CDR3 is CASNPQGVLNTEAFF. The CDR3 region has the DNA TGCGCCAGCAATCCCCAGGGGGTCTTGAACACTGAAGCTTTCTTT.

V usage is TRBV13 and J usage is TRBJ1-2; 7 nucleotides align to TRBD1. The CDR3 is 14 amino acids. J lost 4 bases, V lost 5 bases, and 7 bases had no gene match. Germline values: CDR1 PRHDT, CDR2 FYEKMQ (reference sequence). The CDR3 coding sequence is TGTGCCAGCAGCCCCCGACAGGGCCCCTATGGCTACACCTTC. Its protein is CASSPRQGPYGYTF.

The V gene is TRBV11-2, the J gene TRBJ1-2; TRBD1 matches 7 bases. The CDR3 has 15 amino acids. Per germline, CDR1 SGHAT and CDR2 FQNNGV. Trimming cost V 0 bases and J 7 bases; bases outside gene matches: 8. The CDR3 DNA reads TGTGCCAGCAGCTTAGATGACAGGGACTGGGTTGGCTACACCTTC. Translated, it gives CASSLDDRDWVGYTF.

The chain links TRBV9 to TRBJ2-7, with 11 bases aligning to TRBD2. Germline CDR1 and CDR2: SGDLS and YYNGEE. This CDR3 is 16 amino acids long. V shed 5 bases, J shed 2 bases, and the junction held 9 bases outside the gene matches. The CDR3 protein is CASRAAGTSGPYEQYF. CDR3 coding DNA: TGTGCCAGCAGGGCAGCCGGGACTAGCGGTCCCTACGAGCAGTACTTC.